What follows are 15 T cell receptor beta chains derived from one specimen sequenced in a study of radiation and T cells in renal cell carcinoma. Clones were sequenced by immunoSEQ multiplex PCR, and TCRdb holds only the in-frame ones, with some missing. The data contain around 94,000 clones, around 81% of them singletons. Described time point: blood 4 weeks post-SBRT, at nephrectomy. Noted treatment: 15 Gy SBRT to primary tumor, nephrectomy 4 weeks later. Sequenced here: blood, sampled from a patient whose treatment included radiotherapy and nephrectomy. The receptors here all came from a man aged 50 to 60 with renal cell carcinoma.

V is TRBV4-2 and J is TRBJ1-1, with a tentative D call TRBD1 (6 bases). The CDR3 length is 16 residues. Germline V gives CDR1 LGHNA, CDR2 YNFKEQ. Trimming pared 0 bases from V and 3 bases from J, leaving 14 bases between. The CDR3 here is CASSQDLQGGDTEAFF. CDR3 bases: TGTGCCAGCAGCCAAGATCTACAGGGCGGGGACACTGAAGCTTTCTTT.

This clone has only one observation. This chain connects TRBV6-5 to TRBJ2-4; 9 bases map to TRBD1. This CDR3 has 15 residues. V dropped 5 bases and J dropped 1; count of bases not matched to a gene: 3. CDR1 is MNHEY and CDR2 is SVGAGI in the germline V gene. CDR3 sequence (DNA): TGTGCCAGCAGTCAACAGGGGGCGGCCAAAAACATTCAGTACTTC. As protein: CASSQQGAAKNIQYF.

This clone was seen more than once but under ten times. DNA of the CDR3: TGTGCCAGCAGTTTCGACAAAGCTTTCTTT. Protein sequence: CASSFDKAFF. The chain uses TRBV28 and TRBJ1-1, with unresolved D. Germline values: CDR1 MDHEN, CDR2 SYDVKM. Trimming took 3 bases from V and 9 from J, leaving 5 bases between them. The CDR3 covers 10 residues.

The genes are TRBV5-3 and TRBJ1-2; D is unresolved. TRBV5-3 is assigned to the ORF class and has an uncertain function. CDR3 length: 14 residues. V lost 2 bases to trimming and J lost 5 bases, with 13 bases between them. The CDR3: CARSFRAGGYGYTF. For the CDR3, the DNA is TGTGCCAGAAGCTTTCGGGCCGGCGGGTATGGCTACACCTTC.

The chain recombines TRBV9 with TRBJ2-2, with D unresolved. CDR1 and CDR2 (germline): SGDLS, YYNGEE. This CDR3 comprises 14 residues. V shed 1 base and J shed 2 bases, with 6 bases lying between them. CDR3: CASSVQVNTGELFF. CDR3 DNA sequence: TGTGCCAGCAGCGTACAGGTTAACACCGGGGAGCTGTTTTTT.

The V call is TRBV29-1, the J call TRBJ1-1; D not resolved. The CDR3 extends over 13 amino acids. Germline V gene lookup returns CDR1 SQVTM and CDR2 ANQGSEA. V was trimmed by 2 bases and J by 1 base, leaving 8 bases between them. The CDR3 region is CSVEYRGNTEAFF. The DNA of the CDR3 is TGCAGCGTTGAATATCGGGGGAACACTGAAGCTTTCTTT. Drawing the rest from reference TRBV29-1 and TRBJ1-1, the complete variable domain is SAVISQKPSRDICQRGTSLTIQCQVDSQVTMMFWYRQQPGQSLTLIATANQGSEATYESGFVIDKFPISRPNLTFSTLTVSNMSPEDSSIYLCSVEYRGNTEAFFGQGTRLTVV.

Written as DNA, the CDR3 is TGTGCCAGCAGCCAACCGGCCAAGTACTACGAGCAGTACTTC. Translation: CASSQPAKYYEQYF. The gene calls are TRBV27 and TRBJ2-7; D not resolved. In germline, CDR1 is MNHEY, CDR2 SMNVEV (reference sequence). This CDR3 has 14 amino acids. V dropped 6 bases and J dropped 3 bases, with 15 bases sitting between them.

The genes are TRBV5-5 and TRBJ1-2; TRBD1 matches 7 bases. The CDR3 totals 15 residues. Germline values: CDR1 SGHKS, CDR2 YYEKEE (reference sequence). The V segment lost 6 bases and the J segment 5 bases; nucleotides outside the gene matches: 13. The CDR3 DNA sequence: TGTGCCAGCATGATTACGACAGGGAGACTTTATGGCTACACCTTC. Amino acid sequence: CASMITTGRLYGYTF. The full variable domain, rest sourced from reference TRBV5-5 and TRBJ1-2, is DAGVTQSPTHLIKTRGQQVTLRCSPISGHKSVSWYQQVLGQGPQFIFQYYEKEERGRGNFPDRFSARQFPNYSSELNVNALLLGDSALYLCASMITTGRLYGYTFGSGTRLTVV.

This clone turned up a few times. The chain carries TRBV29-1 and TRBJ1-2; D is perhaps TRBD1 (5 bases). The CDR3 contains 13 residues. Trimming took 3 bases from V and 2 from J, leaving 10 bases between them. CDR1 is SQVTM, CDR2 ANQGSEA, per germline. The CDR3 DNA reads TGCAGCGTTGAGGTCGACAGCAACTATGGCTACACCTTC. Translating gives CSVEVDSNYGYTF.

The V gene is TRBV7-9, the J gene TRBJ2-1; 13 bases line up with TRBD2. From germline, CDR1 is SEHNR and CDR2 FQNEAQ (reference sequence). This CDR3 has 17 amino acids. J gave up 0 bases and V 5 bases, and 4 bases lay outside the gene matches. Written as DNA, the CDR3 is TGTGCCAGCAGCGCCCGGACTAGCGGGAGCTCCTACAATGAGCAGTTCTTC. Its protein product is CASSARTSGSSYNEQFF.

The chain carries TRBV21-1 and TRBJ2-2; TRBD2, the table's D call, was not compared with the DNA. TRBV21-1 has pseudogene status. The length of the CDR3 is 19 residues. In nucleotides, the CDR3 is TGTGCCAGCAGCAAATCGGCGTCTAGCGGCCCCTGGGGCACCGGGGAGCTGTTTTTT. It translates to CASSKSASSGPWGTGELFF.

This sequence joins TRBV30 and TRBJ1-1, with D unresolved. The ends were cut back, 1 base at V and 5 bases at J, with 11 bases in the middle. CDR1 is GTSNPN, CDR2 SVGIG, per germline (reference sequence). CDR3 length equals 13 residues. The CDR3 protein is CAWSDGPATEAFF. The CDR3 DNA is TGTGCCTGGAGTGATGGGCCAGCAACTGAAGCTTTCTTT.

The chain links TRBV19 to TRBJ2-2; 12 bases are shared with TRBD2. This CDR3 contains 17 residues. Germline CDR1 reads LNHDA; CDR2 reads SQIVND (reference sequence). V was clipped by 6 bases and J by 2 bases; unmatched bases: 7. Here the CDR3 reads CASRSLAGGFNTGELFF. CDR3 DNA sequence: TGTGCCAGTAGGTCACTAGCGGGAGGTTTTAACACCGGGGAGCTGTTTTTT. The variable domain in full, with the rest retrieved from reference TRBV19 and TRBJ2-2, is DGGITQSPKYLFRKEGQNVTLSCEQNLNHDAMYWYRQDPGQGLRLIYYSQIVNDFQKGDIAEGYSVSREKKESFPLTVTSAQKNPTAFYLCASRSLAGGFNTGELFFGEGSRLTVL.

The V gene is TRBV5-1, the J gene TRBJ2-5; 9 bases map to TRBD2. CDR1 and CDR2 from the germline V gene are SGHRS and YFSETQ. This CDR3 region has 15 residues. V was pared by 2 bases and J by 1 base, with 3 bases of the junction left unmatched. CDR3 loop: CASSFGSGGQETQYF. CDR3 sequence (DNA): TGCGCCAGCAGCTTTGGTAGCGGGGGCCAAGAGACCCAGTACTTC.

This clone was counted a few times. The rearrangement uses TRBV29-1 and TRBJ1-4; D is unresolved. V was trimmed by 3 bases and J by 7 bases, leaving 9 bases between them. Germline V gives CDR1 SQVTM, CDR2 ANQGSEA. This CDR3 comprises 12 residues. The chain's CDR3 is CSVEEGTEKLFF. DNA for the CDR3: TGCAGCGTTGAGGAAGGTACTGAAAAACTGTTTTTT.